The entry below describes one T cell receptor (beta chain). The antigen is not known. TCRdb independently ran MiXCR on the 5' RACE reads; one entry per CDR3 protein. This table holds approximately 150,000 distinct CDR3 sequences, about 6.1% found once. The sample originates from a study of T-cell memory formation after mild COVID-19. Study-level information: Largely, the TCR clusters proved donor specific. Study outcomes and limitations: Memory cells collected pre-infection included some clones that later responded, suggesting cross-reactive memory joined.

The receptor was derived from an adult woman who had mild COVID-19 (a few samples of this study predate the infection). Cell type and time point are not known. The sample comprised PBMCs or a T cell subset sorted from them (not recorded which).

The CDR3 is CSAGVSYNSPLHF. Here the CDR3 DNA reads TGCAGTGCCGGGGTATCCTATAATTCACCCCTCCACTTT. The rearrangement links TRBV20-1 to TRBJ1-6; unclear D gene. CDR3 length: 13 residues. Trimming cost V 6 bases and J 1 base, with 7 bases left between them. Germline-derived CDR1 and CDR2 are DFQATT and SNEGSKA (reference sequence).